Many counts were recorded for the clone carrying this T cell receptor (beta chain). Germline CDR1 SGHVS, CDR2 FQNEAQ. Trimming took 1 base from V and 6 from J, leaving 6 bases between them. The CDR3 consists of 12 residues. This sample is part of a study of neurological immune-mediated disorders. By 5'RACE with 10-nucleotide random UMIs, the cDNA was made. MiXCR, run by TCRdb on the 5' RACE reads, gives a single entry per CDR3 protein. Here the sample spans tens of thousands of distinct CDR3 sequences, approximately 5% being singletons. Sequenced material: PBMCs. V usage is TRBV7-8 and J usage is TRBJ1-1; D ambiguous. This receptor was taken from a woman in her 30s with multiple sclerosis. The chain's CDR3 is CASSLETAEAFF. CDR3 sequence (DNA): TGTGCCAGCAGCTTAGAAACAGCTGAAGCTTTCTTT.